This T cell receptor beta chain was captured in a study of blood T cells in healthy people across ages. Study results and limitations: PBMCs were not sorted, which prevented a conclusive comparison of naive versus antigen-experienced cells. Diversity estimates drawn from one million T cells were deemed underestimates. There was no known CMV status for donors, so expanded clonotype changes were possibly confounded.

There were healthy Caucasian individuals from Russia, aged about 6 to 100, serving as donors. The germline CDR1 and CDR2 sequences are SNHLY and FYNNEI. The CDR3 is made up of 13 amino acids. The ends were cut back, 6 bases at V and 8 bases at J, with 14 bases in the middle. Sample-barcoded 5' priming and a J-beta primer mix drove a second PCR of 7 to 11 cycles. MiXCR, applied by TCRdb to the 5' RACE reads, yields one record per CDR3 protein. The sample consists of 1.5 million to 2 million distinct CDR3 sequences, approximately 50% of them appearing once. Worth noting for this clonotype: Its matching antigen is unknown.

This clonotype was obtained from a woman between 35 and 50 years old in good health. The sequenced sample consisted of blood. The gene calls are TRBV2 and TRBJ2-1, with a possible D match to TRBD1 (7 bases). The CDR3 DNA reads as TGTGCCAGCAGGGAGGGGGCGGCGGATGAGCAGTTCTTC. It yields the protein CASREGAADEQFF.